This T cell receptor (beta chain) is from a study of CD8 T cells in Susac syndrome. Study summary: The Susac syndrome patients that were sequenced included over 5 with active disease and 8 or 9 in remission.

Sequencing targeted TCR beta in blood CD8+ and CD4+ T cells. TEMRA cells were enriched by FACS, while CD8+ and CD4+ T cells were obtained through a negative isolation that was performed magnetically. With 8 bases clipped from V and 8 bases from J, the junction kept 4 bases outside the gene matches. CDR1 is MNHEY and CDR2 is SMNVEV in the germline V gene (reference sequence). CDR3 length: 12 amino acids. Reverse transcription used about 0.45 to 1 ug RNA and random hexamers. The method of amplification for TCR beta CDR3 was immunoSEQ multiplex PCR, covering 54 Vbeta and 13 Jbeta. One entry per CDR3 protein, called by TCRdb with MiXCR from the immunoSEQ multiplex PCR reads. This table holds roughly 89,000 distinct CDR3 sequences, 95% to 96% found once.

The sequenced sample was CD8+ T cells from PBMCs. The chain uses TRBV27 and TRBJ2-1; 9 bases align to TRBD2. This receptor was taken from a human donor with Susac syndrome. The CDR3 sequence is CASGGGAHEQFF. Here the CDR3 DNA reads TGTGCCAGCGGCGGGGGGGCTCATGAGCAGTTCTTC.